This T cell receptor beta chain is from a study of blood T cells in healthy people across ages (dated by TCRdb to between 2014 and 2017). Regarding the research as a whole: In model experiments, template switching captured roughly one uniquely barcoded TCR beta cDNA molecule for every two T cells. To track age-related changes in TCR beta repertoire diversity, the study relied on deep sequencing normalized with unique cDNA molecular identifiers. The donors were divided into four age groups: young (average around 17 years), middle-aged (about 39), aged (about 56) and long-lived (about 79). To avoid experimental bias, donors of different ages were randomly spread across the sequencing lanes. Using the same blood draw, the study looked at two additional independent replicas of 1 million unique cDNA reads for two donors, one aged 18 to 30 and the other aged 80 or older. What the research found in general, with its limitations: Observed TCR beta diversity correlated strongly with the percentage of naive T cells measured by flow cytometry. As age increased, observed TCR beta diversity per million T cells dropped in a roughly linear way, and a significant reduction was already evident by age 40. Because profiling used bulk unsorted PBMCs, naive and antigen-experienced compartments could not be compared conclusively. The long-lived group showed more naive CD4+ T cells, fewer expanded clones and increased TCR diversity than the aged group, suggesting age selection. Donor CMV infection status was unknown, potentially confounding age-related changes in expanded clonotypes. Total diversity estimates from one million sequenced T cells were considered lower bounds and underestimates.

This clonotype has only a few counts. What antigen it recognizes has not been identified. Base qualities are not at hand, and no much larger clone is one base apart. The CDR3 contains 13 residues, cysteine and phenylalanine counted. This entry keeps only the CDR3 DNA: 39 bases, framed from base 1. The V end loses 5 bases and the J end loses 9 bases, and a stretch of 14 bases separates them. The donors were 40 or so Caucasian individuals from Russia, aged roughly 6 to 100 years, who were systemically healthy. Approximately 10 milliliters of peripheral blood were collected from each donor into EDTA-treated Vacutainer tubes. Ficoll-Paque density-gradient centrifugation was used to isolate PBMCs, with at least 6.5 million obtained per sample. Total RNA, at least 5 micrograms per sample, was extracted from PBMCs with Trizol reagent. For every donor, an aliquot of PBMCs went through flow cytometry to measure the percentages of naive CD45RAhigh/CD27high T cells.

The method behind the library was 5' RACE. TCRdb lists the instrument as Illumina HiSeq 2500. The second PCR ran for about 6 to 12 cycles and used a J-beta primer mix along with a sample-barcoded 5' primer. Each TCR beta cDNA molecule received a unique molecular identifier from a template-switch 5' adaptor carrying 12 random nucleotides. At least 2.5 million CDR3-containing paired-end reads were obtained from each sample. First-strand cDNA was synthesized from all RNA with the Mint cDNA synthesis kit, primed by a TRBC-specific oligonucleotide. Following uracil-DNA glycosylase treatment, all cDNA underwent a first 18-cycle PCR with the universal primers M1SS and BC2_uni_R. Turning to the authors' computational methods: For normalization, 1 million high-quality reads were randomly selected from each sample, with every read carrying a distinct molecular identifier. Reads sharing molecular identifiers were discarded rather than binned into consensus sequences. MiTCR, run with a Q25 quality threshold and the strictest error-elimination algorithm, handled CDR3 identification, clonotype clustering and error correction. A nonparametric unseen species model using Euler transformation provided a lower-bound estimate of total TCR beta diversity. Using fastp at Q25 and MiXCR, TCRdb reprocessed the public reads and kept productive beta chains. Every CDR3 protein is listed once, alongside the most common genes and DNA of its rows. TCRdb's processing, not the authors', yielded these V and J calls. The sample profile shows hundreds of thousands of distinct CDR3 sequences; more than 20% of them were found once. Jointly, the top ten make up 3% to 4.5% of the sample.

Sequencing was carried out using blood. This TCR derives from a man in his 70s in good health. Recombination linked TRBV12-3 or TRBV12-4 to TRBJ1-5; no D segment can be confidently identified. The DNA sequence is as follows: TGTGCCAGCAGTCTCGGCGAACTGGGGCCCCAGCATTTT. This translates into CASSLGELGPQHF.